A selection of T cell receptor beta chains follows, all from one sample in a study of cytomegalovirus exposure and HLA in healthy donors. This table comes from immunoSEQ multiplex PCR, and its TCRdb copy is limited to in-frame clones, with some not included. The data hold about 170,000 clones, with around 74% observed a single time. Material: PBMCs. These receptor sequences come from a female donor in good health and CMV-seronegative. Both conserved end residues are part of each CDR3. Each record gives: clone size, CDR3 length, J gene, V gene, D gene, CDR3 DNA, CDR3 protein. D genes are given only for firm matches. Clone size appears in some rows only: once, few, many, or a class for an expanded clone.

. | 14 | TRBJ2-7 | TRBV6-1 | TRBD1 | TGTGCCAGCAAAATCGACAGGGGGGGCTACGAGCAGTACTTC | CASKIDRGGYEQYF
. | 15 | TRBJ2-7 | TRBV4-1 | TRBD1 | TGCGCCAGCAGCCGGGGACAGGGAACTCTTCACGAGCAGTACTTC | CASSRGQGTLHEQYF
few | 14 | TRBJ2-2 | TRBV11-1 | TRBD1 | TGTGCCAGCAGCCGAGGGGGCAACACCGGGGAGCTGTTTTTT | CASSRGGNTGELFF
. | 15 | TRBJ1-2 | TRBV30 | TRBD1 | TGTGCCTGGACCCTTGGACAGGGAGGGGACTATGGCTACACCTTC | CAWTLGQGGDYGYTF
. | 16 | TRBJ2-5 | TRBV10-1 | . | TGCGCCAGCAGTGAGTCTAAAGGACGGAGGAAAGAGACCCAGTACTTC | CASSESKGRRKETQYF
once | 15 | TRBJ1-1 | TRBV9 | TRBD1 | TGTGCCAGCAGCACACAGGGGGGGGTCTACACTGAAGCTTTCTTT | CASSTQGGVYTEAFF
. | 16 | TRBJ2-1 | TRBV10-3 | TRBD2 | TGTGCCATCAGGGGGACTAGCGGGAGGAGCTACAATGAGCAGTTCTTC | CAIRGTSGRSYNEQFF
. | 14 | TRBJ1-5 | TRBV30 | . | TGTGCCTGGACCACCCGAGGTTACAATCAGCCCCAGCATTTT | CAWTTRGYNQPQHF
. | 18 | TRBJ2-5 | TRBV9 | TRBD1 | TGTGCCAGCAGCGTAGCTACGAGCGGGACAGGGCTCCAAGAGACCCAGTACTTC | CASSVATSGTGLQETQYF
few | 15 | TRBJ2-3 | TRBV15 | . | TGTGCCACCAGCAGAGGTGATGGAGGCACAGATACGCAGTATTTT | CATSRGDGGTDTQYF
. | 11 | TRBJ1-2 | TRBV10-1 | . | TGCGCCAGCAGAATGGGAGGTGGCTACACCTTC | CASRMGGGYTF
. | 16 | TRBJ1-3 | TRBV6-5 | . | TGTGCCAGCAGTTACCCGCGAGAGGCGTCTGGAAACACCATATATTTT | CASSYPREASGNTIYF
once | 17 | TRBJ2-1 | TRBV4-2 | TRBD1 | TGTGCCAGCAGCCAAGGGCTTTCCGGGACAGGGCGAAATGAGCAGTTCTTC | CASSQGLSGTGRNEQFF
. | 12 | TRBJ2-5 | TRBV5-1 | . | TGCGCCAGCAGCCCCGACCAAGAGACCCAGTACTTC | CASSPDQETQYF
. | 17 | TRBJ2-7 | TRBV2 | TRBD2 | TGTGCCAGCAGGTACGGGACTAGCGGGAGCGGATCCTACGAGCAGTACTTC | CASRYGTSGSGSYEQYF
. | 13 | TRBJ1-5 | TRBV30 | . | TGTGCCTGGAGTGTGCAGGGGAATCAGCCCCAGCATTTT | CAWSVQGNQPQHF
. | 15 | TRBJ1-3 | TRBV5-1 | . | TGCGCCAGCAGCTTGAGCGGGGCCTCTGGAAACACCATATATTTT | CASSLSGASGNTIYF
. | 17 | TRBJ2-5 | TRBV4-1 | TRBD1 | TGCGCCAGCAGCCAGTCCCGTAGACAGGGGAGTCAAGAGACCCAGTACTTC | CASSQSRRQGSQETQYF
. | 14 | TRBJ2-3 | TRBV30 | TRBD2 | TGTGCCTGGAGTGTACTAGCGGGAACAGATACGCAGTATTTT | CAWSVLAGTDTQYF
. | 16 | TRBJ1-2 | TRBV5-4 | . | TGTGCCAGCAGCCTCGGGGGGAGTCTCGAGTTCTATGGCTACACCTTC | CASSLGGSLEFYGYTF
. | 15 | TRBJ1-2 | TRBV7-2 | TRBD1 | TGTGCCAGCAGTTACATACTGGGACAGGGGTATGGCTACACCTTC | CASSYILGQGYGYTF
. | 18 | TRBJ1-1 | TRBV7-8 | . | TGTGCCAGCAGCTTAAGGTTGCTCGGCCGCACTATGAACACTGAAGCTTTCTTT | CASSLRLLGRTMNTEAFF
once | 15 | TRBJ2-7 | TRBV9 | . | TGTGCCAGCAGCGTAGGTTCTAGCGAGAGCTACGAGCAGTACTTC | CASSVGSSESYEQYF
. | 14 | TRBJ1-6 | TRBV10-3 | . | TGTGCCATCAGTGGGGCACAGGATAATTCACCCCTCCACTTT | CAISGAQDNSPLHF
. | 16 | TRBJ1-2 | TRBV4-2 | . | TGTGCCAGCAGCCATGGACGGCAGGGTGACCTCTTTGGCTACACCTTC | CASSHGRQGDLFGYTF
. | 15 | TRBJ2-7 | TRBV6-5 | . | TGTGCCAGCAGTCGTGGAGGCCCGAGCTCCTACGAGCAGTACTTC | CASSRGGPSSYEQYF
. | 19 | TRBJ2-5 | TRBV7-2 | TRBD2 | TGTGCCAGCAGCCCCCAGGTGGCTAGCGGGGGGGCGTCCGGGGAGACCCAGTACTTC | CASSPQVASGGASGETQYF
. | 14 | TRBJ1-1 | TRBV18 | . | TGTGCCAGCTCACCACGACATTTGAACACTGAAGCTTTCTTT | CASSPRHLNTEAFF
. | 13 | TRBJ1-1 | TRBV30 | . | TGTGCCTGGAAACAGGGCGGGGGGACTGAAGCTTTCTTT | CAWKQGGGTEAFF
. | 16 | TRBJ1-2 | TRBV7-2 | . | TGTGCCAGCAGGGTAACCGGGACTCAAGTTTTCTATGGCTACACCTTC | CASRVTGTQVFYGYTF
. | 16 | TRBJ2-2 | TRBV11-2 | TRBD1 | TGTGCCAGCAGCGCCCCCAGGACAGGGCCCACCGGGGAGCTGTTTTTT | CASSAPRTGPTGELFF
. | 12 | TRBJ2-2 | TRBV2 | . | TGTGCCAGCAACGCGATCGGCGGGGAGCTGTTTTTT | CASNAIGGELFF
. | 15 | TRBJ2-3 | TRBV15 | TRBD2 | TGTGCCACCAGCGTGACTAGCGGGGGTGTAGATACGCAGTATTTT | CATSVTSGGVDTQYF
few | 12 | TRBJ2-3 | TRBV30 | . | TGTGCCTGGAGTTATAGCATGGATACGCAGTATTTT | CAWSYSMDTQYF
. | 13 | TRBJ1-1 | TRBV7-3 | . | TGTGCCAGCAGCTCGACAGGATCCACTGAAGCTTTCTTT | CASSSTGSTEAFF
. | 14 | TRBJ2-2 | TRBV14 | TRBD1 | TGTGCCAGCAGCCTAGGGGGCTCCACCGGGGAGCTGTTTTTT | CASSLGGSTGELFF
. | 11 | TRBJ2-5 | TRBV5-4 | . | TGTGCCAGCAGCCAGCAAGAGACCCAGTACTTC | CASSQQETQYF
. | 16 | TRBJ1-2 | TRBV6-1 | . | TGTGCCAGCAGTGAAGTGGGCAGGGGATTGAGCTATGGCTACACCTTC | CASSEVGRGLSYGYTF
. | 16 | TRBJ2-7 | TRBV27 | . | TGTGCCAGCTCCCGAACGGCTGGGGAGGTCTCCTACGAGCAGTACTTC | CASSRTAGEVSYEQYF
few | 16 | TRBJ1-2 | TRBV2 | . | TGTGCCAGCAGGAAGGGTAGTATTGGGGGCGCCTATGGCTACACCTTC | CASRKGSIGGAYGYTF
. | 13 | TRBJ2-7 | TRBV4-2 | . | TGTGCCAGCAGCCAACAGGCAATCTACGAGCAGTACTTC | CASSQQAIYEQYF
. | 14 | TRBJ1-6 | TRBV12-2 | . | TGTGCAAGTCGCTCTGGACAGTGTAATTCACCCCTCCACTTT | CASRSGQCNSPLHF
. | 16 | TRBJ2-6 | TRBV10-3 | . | TGTGCCATCAGTACGGGAGTTAGATCTGGGGCCAACGTCCTGACTTTC | CAISTGVRSGANVLTF
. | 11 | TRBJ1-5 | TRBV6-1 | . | TGTGCCAGCAGGTTAAATCAGCCCCAGCATTTT | CASRLNQPQHF
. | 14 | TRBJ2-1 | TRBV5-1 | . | TGCGCCAGCAGCTTCCAAGGAAGGGAGGATGAGCAGTTCTTC | CASSFQGREDEQFF
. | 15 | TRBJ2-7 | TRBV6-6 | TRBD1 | TGTGCCAGCAGTTACTTCCCCCCAGGGGGCGACGAGCAGTACTTC | CASSYFPPGGDEQYF
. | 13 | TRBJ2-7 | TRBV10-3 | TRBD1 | TGTGCCGCGGCGGACAGGGGGGCCGACGAGCAGTACTTC | CAAADRGADEQYF
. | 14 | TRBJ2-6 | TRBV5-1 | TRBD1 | TGCGCCAGCGGGGACAGCTCTGGGGCCAACGTCCTGACTTTC | CASGDSSGANVLTF
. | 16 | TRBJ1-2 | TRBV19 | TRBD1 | TGTGCCAGTAGTATAGAACAGGGGGTTGTGAACTATGGCTACACCTTC | CASSIEQGVVNYGYTF
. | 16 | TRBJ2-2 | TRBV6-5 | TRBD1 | TGTGCCAGCAGTTTCGGGACAGGGGGAAAAACCGGGGAGCTGTTTTTT | CASSFGTGGKTGELFF
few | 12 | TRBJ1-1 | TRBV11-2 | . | TGTGCCAGCAGCTTCCCAACGGTCGAAGCTTTCTTT | CASSFPTVEAFF
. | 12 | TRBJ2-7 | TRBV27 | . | TGTGCCAGCGCCGGGGGTCGAGGGGAGCAGTACTTC | CASAGGRGEQYF
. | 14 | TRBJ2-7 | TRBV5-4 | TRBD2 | TGTGCCAGCAGTGGGACTAGCGGGAGTGGCGAGCAGTACTTC | CASSGTSGSGEQYF